These 9 T cell receptor beta chains originate from one sample sequenced in a study of T-cell reconstitution after alpha-beta-depleted transplantation in children. The authors prepared the TCRbeta library with unique molecular identifiers. TCRdb recomputed calls from the PCR reads with MiXCR, one row per CDR3 protein. This sample has about 610,000 distinct CDR3 sequences, with roughly a tenth found just once. Source: PBMCs from the stem cell graft donor, taken from the stem cell graft. Receptors originate from a human donor who donated a stem cell graft to a child with acute myeloid leukemia.

The chain has TRBV6-2 or TRBV6-3 and TRBJ2-7; TRBD2 matches at 8 bases. In germline, CDR1 is MNHEY, CDR2 SVGEGT. The CDR3 length is 17 residues. V shed 0 bases, J shed 3 bases, and the junction held 10 bases outside the gene matches. CDR3 sequence: CASSYSLGLAGNYEQYF. The CDR3 coding sequence is TGTGCCAGCAGTTACTCCCTTGGACTAGCCGGGAACTACGAGCAGTACTTC.

This clonotype has only a few counts. This CDR3 is CSVASGRNEQYF. Here the CDR3 DNA reads TGCAGCGTTGCTAGCGGGAGGAACGAGCAGTACTTC. This sequence joins TRBV29-1 and TRBJ2-7; 11 bases map to TRBD2. There are 12 residues in the CDR3. CDR1 and CDR2 (germline): SQVTM, ANQGSEA. J gave up 5 bases and V 4 bases, and 1 base lay outside the gene matches.

Only a few counts were recorded for this clonotype. The chain joins TRBV3-1 to TRBJ2-1, with 12 positions matching TRBD2. The CDR3 runs to 16 residues. Germline CDR1 reads LGHDT; CDR2 reads YNNKEL (reference sequence). V dropped 3 bases and J dropped 12; count of bases not matched to a gene: 12. The CDR3 sequence: CASSQRTSGIGAAQFF. CDR3 DNA sequence: TGTGCCAGCAGCCAGAGGACTAGCGGGATTGGGGCGGCGCAGTTCTTC.

This clonotype has a handful of counts. The chain has TRBV14 and TRBJ2-1; 11 nucleotides match TRBD2. The CDR3 runs to 17 residues. Germline lookup yields CDR1 SGHDN and CDR2 FVKESK. Losses at the gene ends were 0 bases for V and 4 bases for J; bases not matched to a gene: 5. In DNA, the CDR3 is TGTGCCAGCAGCCAAGAGGCTAGCGGGAGGTTTTACAATGAGCAGTTCTTC. Its protein is CASSQEASGRFYNEQFF.

In its sample, this clonotype was seen many times. The chain uses TRBV7-2 and TRBJ1-2; tentative D call: TRBD1 (6 bases). The V end was cut by 8 bases, the J end by 4 bases, with 20 bases between. This CDR3 is built from 15 residues. Germline V CDR1 and CDR2: SGHTA, FQGNSA. The CDR3 spells CASLQREAGAYGYTF. CDR3 coding DNA: TGTGCCAGCCTTCAGCGAGAGGCAGGGGCCTATGGCTACACCTTC. Variable domain in full (rest from reference TRBV7-2 and TRBJ1-2): GAGVSQSPSNKVTEKGKDVELRCDPISGHTALYWYRQSLGQGLEFLIYFQGNSAPDKSGLPSDRFSAERTGGSVSTLTIQRTQQEDSAVYLCASLQREAGAYGYTFGSGTRLTVV.

This clonotype was picked up a small number of times. The DNA for the CDR3 is TGTGCCAGTATCTCAGTAGGGACAGATACGCAGTATTTT. Its translation: CASISVGTDTQYF. The V gene is TRBV5-6, the J gene TRBJ2-3; D not resolved. CDR3 length: 13 amino acids. Germline V lookup: CDR1 SGHDT, CDR2 YYEEEE. The V and J ends lost 8 bases and 3 bases respectively, with 13 bases between them. The full variable domain, completed using reference TRBV5-6 and TRBJ2-3, is DAGVTQSPTHLIKTRGQQVTLRCSPKSGHDTVSWYQQALGQGPQFIFQYYEEEERQRGNFPDRFSGHQFPNYSSELNVNALLLGDSALYLCASISVGTDTQYFGPGTRLTVL.

This clonotype was found a few times. CDR3 DNA: TGTGCCACCAGTGCCCGGACTAGCGCGAGCTACGAGCAGTACTTC. Translated: CATSARTSASYEQYF. The chain employs TRBV24-1 and TRBJ2-7, with 9 bases lining up with TRBD2. Losses at the gene ends were 5 bases for V and 3 bases for J; bases not matched to a gene: 7. Looked up from germline, CDR1 is KGHDR and CDR2 is SFDVKD. This CDR3 contains 15 residues.

The CDR3 bases are TGTGCCAGCAGCCAACGAGAAGGGACAGGGACCTTTCGGAGGGACAATGAGCAGTTCTTC. Encoded protein: CASSQREGTGTFRRDNEQFF. The rearrangement uses TRBV4-2 and TRBJ2-1, with TRBD1 matching over 9 bases. Germline loops: CDR1 LGHNA, CDR2 YNFKEQ. V shed 2 bases and J 5 bases; nucleotides not matched to a gene: 19. The CDR3 consists of 20 residues.

The rearrangement uses TRBV20-1 and TRBJ1-5; D not resolved. This CDR3 region has 14 residues. V was trimmed by 5 bases and J by 0 bases, leaving 11 bases between them. CDR1 DFQATT and CDR2 SNEGSKA come from the germline V gene (reference sequence). The CDR3 here is CSAPLISSNQPQHF. In nucleotides, the CDR3 is TGCAGTGCTCCCCTGATAAGTAGCAATCAGCCCCAGCATTTT.